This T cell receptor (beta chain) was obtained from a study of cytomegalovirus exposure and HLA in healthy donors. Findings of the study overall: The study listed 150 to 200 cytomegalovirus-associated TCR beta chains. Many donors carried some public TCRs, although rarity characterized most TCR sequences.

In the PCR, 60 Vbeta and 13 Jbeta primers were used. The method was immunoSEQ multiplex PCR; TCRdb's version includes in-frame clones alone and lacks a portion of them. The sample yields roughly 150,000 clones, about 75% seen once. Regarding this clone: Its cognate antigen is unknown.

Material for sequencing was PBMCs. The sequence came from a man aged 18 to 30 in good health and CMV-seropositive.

The CDR3 region has the DNA TGTGCCAGCACCCAGGACAGTCTCACTGAAGCTTTCTTT. Translated, it gives CASTQDSLTEAFF. The chain couples TRBV11-2 to TRBJ1-1; D possibly corresponds to TRBD1 (6 bases). Germline values: CDR1 SGHAT, CDR2 FQNNGV. The CDR3 loop spans 13 amino acids. Trimming left V 7 bases short and J 4 bases short, with 13 bases between.